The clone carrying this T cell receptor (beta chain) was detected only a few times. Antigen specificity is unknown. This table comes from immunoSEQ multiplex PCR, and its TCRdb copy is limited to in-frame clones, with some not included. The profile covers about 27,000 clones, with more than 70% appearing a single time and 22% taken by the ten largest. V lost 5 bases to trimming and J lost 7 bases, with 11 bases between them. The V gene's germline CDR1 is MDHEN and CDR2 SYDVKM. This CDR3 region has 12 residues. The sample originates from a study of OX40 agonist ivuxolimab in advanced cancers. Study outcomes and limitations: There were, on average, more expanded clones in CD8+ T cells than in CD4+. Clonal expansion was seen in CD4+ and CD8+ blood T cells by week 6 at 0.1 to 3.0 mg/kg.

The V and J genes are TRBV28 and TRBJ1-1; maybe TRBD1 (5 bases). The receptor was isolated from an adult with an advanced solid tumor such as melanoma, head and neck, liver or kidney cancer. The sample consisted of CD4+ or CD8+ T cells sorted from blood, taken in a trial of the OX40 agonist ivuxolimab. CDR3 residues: CASSRFRDEAFF. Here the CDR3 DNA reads TGTGCCAGCAGTAGGTTCAGGGATGAAGCTTTCTTT.